These 8 T cell receptor beta chains originate from one sample sequenced in a study of blood T cells in healthy people across ages. PCR was performed a second time for roughly 7 to 11 cycles using a sample-barcoded 5' primer and a J-beta primer mix. TCRdb reprocessed the 5' RACE reads with MiXCR, giving one entry per CDR3 protein. Among hundreds of thousands of distinct CDR3 sequences listed, 40% to 50% were seen once. Input material: blood. The receptors stem from a man older than 75 in good health.

This chain links TRBV12-3 or TRBV12-4 with TRBJ2-7; the match to TRBD2 covers 8 bases. The CDR3 is made up of 15 amino acids. V dropped 10 bases and J dropped 7; count of bases not matched to a gene: 18. CDR3 nucleotides: TGTGCCACCCTGAAAATAGCGGGATTTGGGAATGAGCAGTACTTC. Translated: CATLKIAGFGNEQYF.

The chain uses TRBV20-1 and TRBJ1-2; D ambiguous. V lost 2 bases and J 5 bases, leaving 15 bases between the germline ends. CDR3 size: 14 residues. The V gene's germline CDR1 is DFQATT and CDR2 SNEGSKA (reference sequence). The CDR3 reads CSARNAQAVYGYTF. CDR3 bases: TGCAGTGCTAGAAACGCGCAGGCGGTTTATGGCTACACCTTC.

V usage is TRBV20-1 and J usage is TRBJ1-2; 9 nucleotides agree with TRBD1. The CDR3 spans 15 residues. Germline V gene lookup returns CDR1 DFQATT and CDR2 SNEGSKA (reference sequence). The trim removed 0 bases at V and 2 bases at J, leaving 4 bases unmatched. The CDR3 is CSARDRTGGNYGYTF. CDR3 coding DNA: TGCAGTGCTAGAGATCGTACAGGGGGCAACTATGGCTACACCTTC.

This clonotype was observed a few times. The CDR3 is CASSQQQGPYGYTF. In nucleotides, the CDR3 is TGTGCCAGCAGCCAACAACAGGGTCCGTATGGCTACACCTTC. The rearrangement links TRBV7-2 to TRBJ1-2, with D perhaps TRBD1 (6 bases). Trimming took off 5 bases at V and 5 bases at J, with 15 bases between the two ends. CDR1 is SGHTA and CDR2 is FQGNSA in the germline V gene. The CDR3 loop spans 14 amino acids.

V is TRBV11-1 and J is TRBJ2-7; unclear D gene. The germline V gene encodes CDR1 SGHAT and CDR2 FQDESV (reference sequence). Between the trimmed V and J ends, which lost 5 bases and 2 bases, there was a span of 13 bases. CDR3 length equals 14 residues. The CDR3 bases are TGTGCCAGCAGCGTAAATTACAGAACCTACGAGCAGTACTTC. Protein sequence: CASSVNYRTYEQYF. Combining the CDR3 with reference TRBV11-1 and TRBJ2-7 gives the whole variable domain EAEVAQSPRYKITEKSQAVAFWCDPISGHATLYWYRQILGQGPELLVQFQDESVVDDSQLPKDRFSAERLKGVDSTLKIQPAELGDSAMYLCASSVNYRTYEQYFGPGTRLTVT.

The sample holds a few counts of this clonotype. V usage is TRBV20-1 and J usage is TRBJ2-1; 7 nucleotides line up with TRBD2. Germline assignment: CDR1 DFQATT and CDR2 SNEGSKA (reference sequence). V gave up 4 bases and J gave up 8 bases; unmatched junction bases: 17. This CDR3 spans 16 amino acids. CDR3 bases: TGCAGTGCTACACCTACGGCGGGAGAAGGCTCGTATGAGCAGTTCTTC. Its translation: CSATPTAGEGSYEQFF.

The gene calls are TRBV9 and TRBJ1-2; D is unclear. There are 12 residues in the CDR3. V was trimmed by 7 bases and J by 0 bases, leaving 7 bases between them. The germline CDR1 and CDR2 sequences are SGDLS and YYNGEE. DNA for the CDR3: TGTGCCAGCGGTAAATCTAACTATGGCTACACCTTC. This translates into CASGKSNYGYTF. Full variable domain (missing parts from reference TRBV9 and TRBJ1-2): DSGVTQTPKHLITATGQRVTLRCSPRSGDLSVYWYQQSLDQGLQFLIQYYNGEERAKGNILERFSAQQFPDLHSELNLSSLELGDSALYFCASGKSNYGYTFGSGTRLTVV.

The chain is built from TRBV28 and TRBJ2-3, with D uncertain. The germline gives CDR1 MDHEN, CDR2 SYDVKM. Trimming took off 7 bases at V and 0 bases at J, with 14 bases between the two ends. The CDR3 loop spans 15 amino acids. This CDR3 reads CASTPRLGSTDTQYF. The CDR3 DNA follows: TGTGCCAGCACCCCACGGTTAGGGAGCACAGATACGCAGTATTTT.